This T cell receptor (beta chain) was found in a study of shared clonotypes between healthy human individuals. Study-level findings and limits: Memory subsets had estimated richness that was generally smaller than that of naive subsets. Inspection by rarefaction showed sorted-subset sequencing to be incomplete despite large depth.

Roughly 210 ng DNA, tens of thousands of T cell genomes, went into each sorted-subset replicate PCR. Assay used: immunoSEQ multiplex PCR; TCRdb lists only in-frame clones, some missing. The repertoire holds over a million clones, with 97% to 99% as singletons. Comment on this clone: The antigen is unknown.

CDR3 size: 14 residues. V lost 3 bases and J lost 4, with 10 bases in between. CDR1 and CDR2 from the germline V gene are LNHDA and SQIVND (reference sequence). All of the donors resided in Nashville, Tennessee, and each was a Caucasian adult. This rearrangement joins TRBV19 to TRBJ1-3; D is unresolved. Sequenced: naive CD4+ T cells sorted from blood. The sample's subset: CD45RA+ positively selected. The receptor's source is a man aged 25-40 years in good health. CDR3 amino acids: CASSMSGIGNTIYF. CDR3 DNA: TGTGCCAGTAGTATGTCCGGGATCGGAAACACCATATATTTT.